This TCR beta chain was found in a study of T cell repertoires in cytomegalovirus infection. Study in general: Peptides in the study included HLA-C-restricted and HLA-B-restricted CMV epitopes. Shared public TCR beta signatures pointed to both CMV infection and a matching HLA type.

In its sample, this clonotype was seen many times. Its antigen is not identified. From the reads, TCRdb called clonotypes with MiXCR, one entry per CDR3 protein. This sample has 300,000 to 400,000 distinct CDR3 sequences, with about 25% found just once. Study findings and constraints: Clonotype analysis showed dominance of the ex vivo response by HLA-C-restricted CMV-specific TCR beta clonotypes. CMV carriers having the relevant HLA were flagged by cumulative public TCR beta family frequency.

The receptor was isolated from a human donor in good health (CMV status not recorded). Some clones in this sample may be carry-over from other donors' samples. The sequencing used cultured PBMCs, collected from culture after CMV antigen stimulation.

The DNA of the CDR3 is TGTGCCACCGGGACACCTAACACTGAAGCTTTCTTT. Amino acids: CATGTPNTEAFF. The chain is built from TRBV7-8 and TRBJ1-1, with D possibly matching TRBD1 (6 bases). Germline V gene sequence: CDR1 SGHVS, CDR2 FQNEAQ. Trimming shortened V by 10 bases and J by 2 bases, and 11 bases separated the two germline ends. The length of the CDR3 is 12 residues. The whole variable domain, remainder taken from reference TRBV7-8 and TRBJ1-1, is GAGVSQSPRYKVAKRGQDVALRCDPISGHVSLFWYQQALGQGPEFLTYFQNEAQLDKSGLPSDRFFAERPEGSVSTLKIQRTQQEDSAVYLCATGTPNTEAFFGQGTRLTVV.